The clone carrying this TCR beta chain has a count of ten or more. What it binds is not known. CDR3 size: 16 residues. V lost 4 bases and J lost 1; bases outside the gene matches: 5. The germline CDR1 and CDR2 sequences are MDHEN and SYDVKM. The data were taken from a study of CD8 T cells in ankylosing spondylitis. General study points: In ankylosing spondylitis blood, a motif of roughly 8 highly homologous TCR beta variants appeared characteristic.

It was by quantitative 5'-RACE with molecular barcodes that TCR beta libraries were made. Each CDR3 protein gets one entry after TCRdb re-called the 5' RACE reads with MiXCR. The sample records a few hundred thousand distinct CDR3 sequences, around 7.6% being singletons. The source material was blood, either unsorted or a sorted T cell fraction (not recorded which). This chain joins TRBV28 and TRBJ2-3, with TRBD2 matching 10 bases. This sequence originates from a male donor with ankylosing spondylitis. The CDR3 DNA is TGTGCCAGCAGTTCGACCGGGACTAGCGGCACAGATACGCAGTATTTT. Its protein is CASSSTGTSGTDTQYF.